Each of the 5 T cell receptor beta chains below was sequenced from the same sample in a study of monozygotic twins with inflammatory bowel disease. No DNA is given; TCRdb re-called the 5' RACE reads and lists each CDR3 protein once. Recorded for this sample: some 440,000 distinct CDR3 sequences. The sample was blood. The receptors were gathered from a human donor with ulcerative colitis or Crohn's disease, or a healthy co-twin of an affected twin (not recorded which).

The chain employs TRBV7-2 and TRBJ1-2; the D call of TRBD1 rests on TCRdb alone, since no DNA is present to check it. The CDR3 is made up of 16 amino acids. The germline V gene encodes CDR1 SGHTA and CDR2 FQGNSA. CDR3 loop: CASSVRTGLTNYGYTF.

This chain joins TRBV20-1 and TRBJ2-7; TCRdb designates TRBD1, a call that cannot be tested without DNA. From germline, CDR1 is DFQATT and CDR2 SNEGSKA (reference sequence). CDR3 length: 11 amino acids. The CDR3 protein is CSALRVNEQYF.

The J gene is TRBJ2-1, the V gene TRBV5-1; TCRdb outputs TRBD1, but without DNA this stays unchecked. CDR3 size: 16 residues. Germline V gene lookup returns CDR1 SGHRS and CDR2 YFSETQ. CDR3 sequence reads: CASSSGFSGTTNEQFF.

This rearrangement joins TRBV6-1 to TRBJ2-5. Germline-derived CDR1 and CDR2 are MNHNS and SASEGT. The CDR3 contains 13 residues. The CDR3 here is CASSVPYQETQYF.

The chain joins TRBV5-1 to TRBJ1-2; TCRdb calls TRBD1, which cannot be checked without DNA. The germline gives CDR1 SGHRS, CDR2 YFSETQ. There are 17 residues in the CDR3. The CDR3 protein is CASSLRTGPLNHYGYTF.